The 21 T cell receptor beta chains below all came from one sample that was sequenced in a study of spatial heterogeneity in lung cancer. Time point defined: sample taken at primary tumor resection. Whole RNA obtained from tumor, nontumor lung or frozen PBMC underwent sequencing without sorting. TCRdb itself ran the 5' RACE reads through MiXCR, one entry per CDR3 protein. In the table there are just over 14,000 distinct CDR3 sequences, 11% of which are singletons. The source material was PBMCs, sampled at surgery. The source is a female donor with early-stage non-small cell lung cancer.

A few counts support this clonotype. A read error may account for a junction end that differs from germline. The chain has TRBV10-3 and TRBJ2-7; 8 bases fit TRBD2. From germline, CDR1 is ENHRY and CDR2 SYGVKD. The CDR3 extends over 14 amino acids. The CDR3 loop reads CVITPSGPPYEQYF. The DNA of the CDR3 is TGTGTCATCACACCTAGCGGGCCCCCCTACGAGCAGTACTTC.

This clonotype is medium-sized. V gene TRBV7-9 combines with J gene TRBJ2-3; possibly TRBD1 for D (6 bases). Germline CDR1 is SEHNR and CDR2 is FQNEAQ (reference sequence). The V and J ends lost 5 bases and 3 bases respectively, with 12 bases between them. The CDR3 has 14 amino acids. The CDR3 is CASSGGLGTDTQYF. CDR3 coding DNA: TGTGCCAGCAGCGGGGGCCTGGGGACAGATACGCAGTATTTT.

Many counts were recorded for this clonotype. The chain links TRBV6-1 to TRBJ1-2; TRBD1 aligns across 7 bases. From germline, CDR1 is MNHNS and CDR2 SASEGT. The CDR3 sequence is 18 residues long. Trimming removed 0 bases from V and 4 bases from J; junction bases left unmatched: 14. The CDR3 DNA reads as TGTGCCAGCAGTGAAGCCCAGAAGCACAGGGGTCTGATCTATGGCTACACCTTC. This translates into CASSEAQKHRGLIYGYTF.

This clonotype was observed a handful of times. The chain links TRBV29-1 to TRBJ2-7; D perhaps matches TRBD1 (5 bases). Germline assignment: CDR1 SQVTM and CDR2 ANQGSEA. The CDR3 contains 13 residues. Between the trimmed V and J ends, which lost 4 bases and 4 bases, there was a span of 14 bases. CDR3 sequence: CSVADSQVYEQYF. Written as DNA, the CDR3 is TGCAGCGTTGCCGACAGCCAGGTTTACGAGCAGTACTTC.

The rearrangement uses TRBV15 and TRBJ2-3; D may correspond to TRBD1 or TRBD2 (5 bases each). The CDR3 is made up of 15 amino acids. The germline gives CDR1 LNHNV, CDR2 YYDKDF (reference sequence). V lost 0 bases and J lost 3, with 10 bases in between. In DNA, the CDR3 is TGTGCCACCAGCAGAGACGGTGGGGGAACAGATACGCAGTATTTT. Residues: CATSRDGGGTDTQYF. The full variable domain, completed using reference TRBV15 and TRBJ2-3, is DAMVIQNPRYQVTQFGKPVTLSCSQTLNHNVMYWYQQKSSQAPKLLFHYYDKDFNNEADTPDNFQSRRPNTSFCFLDIRSPGLGDTAMYLCATSRDGGGTDTQYFGPGTRLTVL.

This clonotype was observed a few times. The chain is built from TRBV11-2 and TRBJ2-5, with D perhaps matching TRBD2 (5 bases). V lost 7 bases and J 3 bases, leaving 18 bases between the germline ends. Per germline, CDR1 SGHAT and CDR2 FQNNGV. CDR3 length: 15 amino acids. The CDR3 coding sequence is TGTGCCAGCACCGCAGGAAGGCTGAGGGAAGAGACCCAGTACTTC. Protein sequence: CASTAGRLREETQYF.

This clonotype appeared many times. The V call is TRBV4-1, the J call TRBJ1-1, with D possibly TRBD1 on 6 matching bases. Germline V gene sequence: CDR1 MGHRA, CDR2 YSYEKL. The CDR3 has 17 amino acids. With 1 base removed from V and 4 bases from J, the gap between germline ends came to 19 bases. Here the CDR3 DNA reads TGCGCCAGCAGCCAAGGGGGGGCGTCAGGGTTGGGCACTGAAGCTTTCTTT. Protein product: CASSQGGASGLGTEAFF.

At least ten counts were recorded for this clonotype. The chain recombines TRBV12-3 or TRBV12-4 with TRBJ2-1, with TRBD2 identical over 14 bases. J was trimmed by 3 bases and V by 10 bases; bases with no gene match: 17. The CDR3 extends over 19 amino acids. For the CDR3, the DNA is TGTGCCACCATAAACCTTTCCGGGACTAGCGGGGGTCGCTACAATGAGCAGTTCTTC. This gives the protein CATINLSGTSGGRYNEQFF.

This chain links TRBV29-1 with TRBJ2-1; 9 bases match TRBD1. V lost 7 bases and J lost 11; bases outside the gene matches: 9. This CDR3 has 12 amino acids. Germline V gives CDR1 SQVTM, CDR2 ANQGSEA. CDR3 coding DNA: TGCAGCGGCCGGACAGGGGCCGGAAAGCAGTTCTTC. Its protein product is CSGRTGAGKQFF.

In DNA, the CDR3 is TGCAGTGTCCACAGGGGATCTGAAGCTTTCTTT. Translating gives CSVHRGSEAFF. The V gene is TRBV20-1, the J gene TRBJ1-1, with 7 positions matching TRBD1. Trimming removed 7 bases from V and 6 bases from J; junction bases left unmatched: 5. The CDR3 is 11 amino acids. Germline V gene lookup returns CDR1 DFQATT and CDR2 SNEGSKA (reference sequence).

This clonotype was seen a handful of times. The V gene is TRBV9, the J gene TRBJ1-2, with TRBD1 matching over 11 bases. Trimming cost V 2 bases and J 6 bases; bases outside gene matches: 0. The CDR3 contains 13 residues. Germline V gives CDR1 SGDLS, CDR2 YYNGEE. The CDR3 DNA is TGTGCCAGCAGCGTGGGACAGGGGGATGGCTACACCTTC. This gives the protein CASSVGQGDGYTF.

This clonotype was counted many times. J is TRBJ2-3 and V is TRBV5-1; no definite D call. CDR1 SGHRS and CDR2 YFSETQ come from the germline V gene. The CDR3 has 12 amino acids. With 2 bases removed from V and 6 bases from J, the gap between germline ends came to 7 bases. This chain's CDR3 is CASSFDGDTQYF. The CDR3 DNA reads TGCGCCAGCAGCTTCGACGGGGATACGCAGTATTTT.

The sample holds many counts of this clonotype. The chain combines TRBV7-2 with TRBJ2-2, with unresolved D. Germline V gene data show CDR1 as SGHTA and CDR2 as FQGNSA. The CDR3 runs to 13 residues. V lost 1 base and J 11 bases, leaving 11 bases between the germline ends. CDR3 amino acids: CASSLEGRGELFF. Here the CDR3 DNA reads TGTGCCAGCAGCTTAGAAGGTCGAGGAGAGCTGTTTTTT. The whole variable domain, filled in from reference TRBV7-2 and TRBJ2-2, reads GAGVSQSPSNKVTEKGKDVELRCDPISGHTALYWYRQSLGQGLEFLIYFQGNSAPDKSGLPSDRFSAERTGGSVSTLTIQRTQQEDSAVYLCASSLEGRGELFFGEGSRLTVL.

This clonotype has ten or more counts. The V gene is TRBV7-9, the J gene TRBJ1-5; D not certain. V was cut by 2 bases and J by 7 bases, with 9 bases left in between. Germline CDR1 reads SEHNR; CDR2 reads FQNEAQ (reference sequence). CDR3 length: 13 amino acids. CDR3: CASSLSAGQPQHF. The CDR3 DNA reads TGTGCCAGCAGCTTATCAGCTGGCCAGCCCCAGCATTTT.

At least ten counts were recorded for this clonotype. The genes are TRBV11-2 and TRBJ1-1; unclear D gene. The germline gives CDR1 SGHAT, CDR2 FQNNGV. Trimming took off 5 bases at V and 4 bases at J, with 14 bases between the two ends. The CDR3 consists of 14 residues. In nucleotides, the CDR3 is TGTGCCAGCAGCCATATCCGGCGGGTCACTGAAGCTTTCTTT. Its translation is CASSHIRRVTEAFF.

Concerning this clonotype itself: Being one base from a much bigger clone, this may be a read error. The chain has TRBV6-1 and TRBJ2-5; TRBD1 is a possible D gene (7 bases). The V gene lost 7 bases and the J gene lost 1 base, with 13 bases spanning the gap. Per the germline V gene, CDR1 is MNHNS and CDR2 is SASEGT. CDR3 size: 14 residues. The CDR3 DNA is TGTGCCAGCACGCGGGGACAGATCCAAGAGACCCAGTACTTC. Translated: CASTRGQIQETQYF.

The CDR3 DNA sequence: TGTGCCAGCAGCCTTAGCGGGAGCTCCTACAATGAGCAGTTCTTC. Protein: CASSLSGSSYNEQFF. The rearrangement joins TRBV7-8 to TRBJ2-1; 9 nucleotides line up with TRBD2. J gave up 0 bases and V 5 bases, and 2 bases lay outside the gene matches. The germline V gene encodes CDR1 SGHVS and CDR2 FQNEAQ. The CDR3 length is 15 residues.

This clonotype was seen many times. The CDR3 DNA is TGTGCCAGCAGCCCCGGGGACAGCGGGCGAGAGACCCAGTACTTC. As protein: CASSPGDSGRETQYF. The rearrangement uses TRBV28 and TRBJ2-5; a possible D gene is TRBD1 (7 bases). Germline V CDR1 and CDR2: MDHEN, SYDVKM. Deletions cut 6 bases from V and 4 bases from J, with 18 bases between. The length of the CDR3 is 15 residues.

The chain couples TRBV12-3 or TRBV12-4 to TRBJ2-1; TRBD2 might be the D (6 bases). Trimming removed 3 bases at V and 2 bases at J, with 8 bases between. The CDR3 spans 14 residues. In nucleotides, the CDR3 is TGTGCCAGCAGTTTTGGCGGGACCTACAATGAGCAGTTCTTC. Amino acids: CASSFGGTYNEQFF.

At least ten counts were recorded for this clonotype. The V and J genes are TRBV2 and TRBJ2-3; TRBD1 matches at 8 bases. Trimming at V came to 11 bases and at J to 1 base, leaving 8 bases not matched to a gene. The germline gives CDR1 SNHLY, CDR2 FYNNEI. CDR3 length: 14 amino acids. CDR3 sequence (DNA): TGTGCCGGTCGACAGGGGTTGGGCACAGATACGCAGTATTTT. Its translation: CAGRQGLGTDTQYF.

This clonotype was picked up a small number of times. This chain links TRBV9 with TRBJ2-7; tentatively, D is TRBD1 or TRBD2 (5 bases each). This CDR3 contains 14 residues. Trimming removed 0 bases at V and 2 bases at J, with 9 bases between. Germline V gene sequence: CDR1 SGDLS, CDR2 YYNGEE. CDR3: CASSVGDLPYEQYF. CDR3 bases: TGTGCCAGCAGCGTAGGGGACCTCCCCTACGAGCAGTACTTC.